This T cell receptor beta chain was sequenced in a study of T cell responses to AZD1222 COVID-19 vaccine. Concerning this clone itself: The antigen is unknown.

Using immunoSEQ multiplex PCR, the repertoire was profiled, and TCRdb retains in-frame clones only, with some absent. Of 150,000 or so clones listed, about nine tenths were seen once; the top ten hold 5.5%. Study outcomes and limitations: Spike as a whole was targeted by vaccine-associated CD4 TCRs, dominant at 160-218 and 743-854. A mostly white British donor set with more females was recruited, and clonal diversity was possibly underestimated. Repertoires were obtained only post-peak T cell response. Baseline serology detected seropositivity in only five to seven AZD1222 recipients.

The germline gives CDR1 LNHNV, CDR2 YYDKDF (reference sequence). The length of the CDR3 is 15 residues. J gave up 6 bases and V 5 bases, and 5 bases lay outside the gene matches. The sample here was peripheral blood, taken on day 0 of MenACWY control vaccination. The sequence was obtained from an adult in good health. The chain uses TRBV15 and TRBJ2-3, with 13 bases lining up with TRBD2. CDR3 region: CATSSQTSGRDTQYF. As DNA, the CDR3 is TGTGCCACCAGCTCCCAGACTAGCGGGAGGGATACGCAGTATTTT.